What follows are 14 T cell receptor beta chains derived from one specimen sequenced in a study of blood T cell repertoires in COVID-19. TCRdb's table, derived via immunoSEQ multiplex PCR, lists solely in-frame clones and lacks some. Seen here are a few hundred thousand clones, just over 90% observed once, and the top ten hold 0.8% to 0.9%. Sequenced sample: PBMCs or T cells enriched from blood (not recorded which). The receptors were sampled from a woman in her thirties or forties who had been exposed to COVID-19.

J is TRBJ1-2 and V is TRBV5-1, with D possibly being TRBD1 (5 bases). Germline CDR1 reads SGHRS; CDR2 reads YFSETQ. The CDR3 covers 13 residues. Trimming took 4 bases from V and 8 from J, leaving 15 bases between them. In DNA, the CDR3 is TGCGCCAGCAGCACCAACTACCAGGGAGGCTACACCTTC. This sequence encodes CASSTNYQGGYTF.

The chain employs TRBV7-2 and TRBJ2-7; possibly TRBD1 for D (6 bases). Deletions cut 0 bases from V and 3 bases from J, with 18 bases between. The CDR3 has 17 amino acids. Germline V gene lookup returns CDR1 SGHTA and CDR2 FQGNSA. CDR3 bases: TGTGCCAGCAGCTTAGCCCCGATGACAGGTGGATTCTACGAGCAGTACTTC. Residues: CASSLAPMTGGFYEQYF.

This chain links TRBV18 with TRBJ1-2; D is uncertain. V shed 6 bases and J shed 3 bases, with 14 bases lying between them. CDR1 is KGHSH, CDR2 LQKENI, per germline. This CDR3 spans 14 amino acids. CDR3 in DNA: TGTGCCAGCTCCCCATCCTCGGGTGACTATGGCTACACCTTC. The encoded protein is CASSPSSGDYGYTF.

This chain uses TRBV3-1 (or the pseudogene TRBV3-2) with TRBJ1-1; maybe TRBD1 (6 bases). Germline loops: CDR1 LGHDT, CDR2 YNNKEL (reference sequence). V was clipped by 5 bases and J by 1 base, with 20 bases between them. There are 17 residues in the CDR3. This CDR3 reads CASSKQGQGPSNTEAFF. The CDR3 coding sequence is TGTGCCAGCAGCAAACAGGGTCAAGGACCTTCGAACACTGAAGCTTTCTTT.

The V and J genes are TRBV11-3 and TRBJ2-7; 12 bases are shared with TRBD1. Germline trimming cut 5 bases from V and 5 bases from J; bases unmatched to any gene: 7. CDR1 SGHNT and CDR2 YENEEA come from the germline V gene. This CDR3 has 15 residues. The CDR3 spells CASSPGTGGAHEQYF. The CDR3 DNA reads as TGTGCCAGCAGCCCCGGGACAGGGGGCGCGCACGAGCAGTACTTC.

The CDR3 here is CASSKGTSGFNEQFF. The DNA for the CDR3 is TGTGCCAGCAGCAAAGGGACTAGCGGGTTTAATGAGCAGTTCTTC. V gene TRBV6-6 combines with J gene TRBJ2-1; 12 bases are shared with TRBD2. The germline CDR1 and CDR2 sequences are MNHNY and SVGAGI (reference sequence). V dropped 6 bases and J dropped 7; count of bases not matched to a gene: 7. The CDR3 is 15 amino acids.

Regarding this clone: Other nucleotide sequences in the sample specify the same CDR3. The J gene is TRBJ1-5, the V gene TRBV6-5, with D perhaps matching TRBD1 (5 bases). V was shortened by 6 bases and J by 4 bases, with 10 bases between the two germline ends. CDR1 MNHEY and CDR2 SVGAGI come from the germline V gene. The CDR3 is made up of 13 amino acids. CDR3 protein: CASRGTGNQPQHF. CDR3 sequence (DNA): TGTGCCAGCAGGGGAACAGGAAATCAGCCCCAGCATTTT.

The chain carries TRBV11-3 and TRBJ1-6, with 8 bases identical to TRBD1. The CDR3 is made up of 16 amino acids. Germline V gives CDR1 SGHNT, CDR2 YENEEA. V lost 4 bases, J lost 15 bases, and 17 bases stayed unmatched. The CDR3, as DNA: TGTGCCAGCAGCTCCTCCTTTGGGGGACAGGACAATCTCCTCCACTTT. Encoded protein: CASSSSFGGQDNLLHF.

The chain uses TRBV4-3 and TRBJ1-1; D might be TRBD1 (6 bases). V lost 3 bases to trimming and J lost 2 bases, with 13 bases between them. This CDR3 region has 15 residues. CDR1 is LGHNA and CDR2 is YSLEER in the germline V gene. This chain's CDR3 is CASSQPGQVNTEAFF. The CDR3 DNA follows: TGCGCCAGCAGCCAGCCGGGACAAGTAAACACTGAAGCTTTCTTT.

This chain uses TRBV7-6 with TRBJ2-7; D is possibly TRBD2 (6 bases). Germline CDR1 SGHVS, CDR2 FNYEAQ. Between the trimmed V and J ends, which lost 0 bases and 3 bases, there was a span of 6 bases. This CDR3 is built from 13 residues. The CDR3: CASSLAEGYEQYF. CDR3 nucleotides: TGTGCCAGCAGCTTAGCGGAGGGCTACGAGCAGTACTTC. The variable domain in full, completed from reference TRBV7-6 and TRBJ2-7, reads GAGVSQSPRYKVTKRGQDVALRCDPISGHVSLYWYRQALGQGPEFLTYFNYEAQQDKSGLPNDRFSAERPEGSISTLTIQRTEQRDSAMYRCASSLAEGYEQYFGPGTRLTVT.

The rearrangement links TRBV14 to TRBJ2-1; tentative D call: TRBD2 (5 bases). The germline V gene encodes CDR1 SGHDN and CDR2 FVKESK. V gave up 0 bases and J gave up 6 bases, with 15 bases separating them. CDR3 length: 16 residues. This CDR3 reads CASSQEIGVGRNEQFF. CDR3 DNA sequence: TGTGCCAGCAGCCAAGAGATCGGGGTCGGGCGCAATGAGCAGTTCTTC.

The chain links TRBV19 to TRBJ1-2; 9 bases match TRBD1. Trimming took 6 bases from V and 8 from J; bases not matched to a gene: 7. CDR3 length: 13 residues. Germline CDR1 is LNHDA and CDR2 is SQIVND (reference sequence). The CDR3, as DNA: TGTGCCAGTAGCCTACAGGGGGCGCCAGGCTACACCTTC. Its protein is CASSLQGAPGYTF.

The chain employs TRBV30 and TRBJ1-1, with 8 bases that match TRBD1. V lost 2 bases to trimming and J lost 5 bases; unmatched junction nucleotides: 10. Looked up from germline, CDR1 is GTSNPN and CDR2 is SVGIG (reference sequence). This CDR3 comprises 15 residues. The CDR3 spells CAWSRQGAKGTEAFF. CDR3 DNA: TGTGCCTGGAGTAGGCAGGGGGCTAAGGGGACTGAAGCTTTCTTT.

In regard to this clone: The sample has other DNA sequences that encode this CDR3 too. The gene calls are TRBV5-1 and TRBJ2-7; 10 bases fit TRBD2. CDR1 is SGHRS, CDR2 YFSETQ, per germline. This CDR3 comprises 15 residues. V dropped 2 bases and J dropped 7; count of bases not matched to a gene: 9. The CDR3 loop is CASSLRAGGPGEQYF. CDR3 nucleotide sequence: TGCGCCAGCAGCTTAAGAGCGGGAGGGCCGGGTGAGCAGTACTTC. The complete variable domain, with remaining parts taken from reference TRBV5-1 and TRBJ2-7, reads KAGVTQTPRYLIKTRGQQVTLSCSPISGHRSVSWYQQTPGQGLQFLFEYFSETQRNKGNFPGRFSGRQFSNSRSEMNVSTLELGDSALYLCASSLRAGGPGEQYFGPGTRLTVT.